Listed below are T cell receptor beta chains from one sample, sequenced in a study of shared clonotypes between healthy human individuals. Sequencing was performed with immunoSEQ multiplex PCR; in TCRdb, only in-frame clones are kept and a portion is missing. The repertoire holds 1.5 million to 2.5 million clones, about 95% seen once, with roughly 1.2% in the top ten. Sample: naive CD8+ T cells sorted from blood. The origin of the receptors is a young man in good health. Each CDR3 is given without its conserved first and last residue. Fields, in order: J gene, V gene, CDR3 protein.

J: TRBJ1-2
V: TRBV28
CDR3: ASSLVGGWPNYGYT

J: TRBJ1-1
V: TRBV5-1
CDR3: ASSFGNTEAF

J: TRBJ1-4
V: TRBV15
CDR3: ATSEFTGTGLKKLF

J: TRBJ2-3
V: TRBV5-1
CDR3: ASSPDPGTGELDTQY

J: TRBJ2-3
V: TRBV10-3
CDR3: AISVSASGEYTDTQY

J: TRBJ2-7
V: TRBV5-6
CDR3: ASSSGRGLPSYEQY

J: TRBJ2-5
V: TRBV4-1
CDR3: ASSRVEAETQY

J: TRBJ2-1
V: TRBV30
CDR3: AWSAWDGNEQF

J: TRBJ1-1
V: TRBV29-1
CDR3: SVGNERGREVEAF

J: TRBJ2-7
V: TRBV6-5
CDR3: ASSYIDRPDYEQY

J: TRBJ1-2
V: TRBV9
CDR3: ASTGDREWGYT

J: TRBJ1-4
V: TRBV5-6
CDR3: ASSLSGGATNEKLF

J: NA
V: TRBV6-5
CDR3: ASSYPDRGSDEQY

J: TRBJ2-7
V: TRBV6-4
CDR3: ASRGRAGTAYYEQY

J: TRBJ2-7
V: TRBV7-9
CDR3: ASSSDRDPAYEQY

J: TRBJ2-7
V: TRBV5-5
CDR3: ASRDRTRTSGGSYEQY

J: TRBJ2-7
V: TRBV27
CDR3: ASSLRGAAYEQY

J: TRBJ2-7
V: TRBV4-1
CDR3: ASSARTGLDEQY

J: TRBJ2-7
V: TRBV27
CDR3: ASSPGQGVQQY

J: TRBJ1-1
V: TRBV6-5
CDR3: ASSPGQGNTEAF

J: TRBJ2-1
V: TRBV30
CDR3: AWRLAGVNEQF

J: TRBJ1-1
V: TRBV6-1
CDR3: ASSVRYTEAF

J: TRBJ2-5
V: TRBV21-1
CDR3: ANPAGGGQY

J: TRBJ1-6
V: TRBV25-1
CDR3: ASNSQNSPLH

J: TRBJ2-3
V: TRBV7-9
CDR3: ASSSPPTTSGRADTQY

J: TRBJ1-1
V: TRBV27
CDR3: ASSLLGTNTEAF

J: TRBJ2-3
V: TRBV6-5
CDR3: ASSYFPDPSTDTQY

J: TRBJ2-7
V: TRBV29-1
CDR3: SVLTGGNYEQY

J: TRBJ1-5
V: TRBV5-6
CDR3: ASSLGQGWSNQPQH

J: TRBJ1-2
V: TRBV19
CDR3: ASSILGGSLGYT

J: TRBJ1-2
V: TRBV29-1
CDR3: SVVDSTNYGYT

J: TRBJ2-1
V: TRBV6-1
CDR3: ASSSQGAYNEQF

J: TRBJ2-5
V: TRBV27
CDR3: ASSLGLAVSETQY

J: TRBJ1-2
V: TRBV4-2
CDR3: ASSQDPGGAPGYT

J: TRBJ2-1
V: TRBV10-2
CDR3: ASSESPDNEQF

J: TRBJ2-5
V: TRBV11-3
CDR3: ASSSGLAGGQETQY

J: TRBJ2-3
V: TRBV30
CDR3: AWSVGSGGADTQY

J: TRBJ2-1
V: TRBV9
CDR3: ASSVVDPGEGFSEQF

J: TRBJ2-7
V: TRBV15
CDR3: ATSKVYTDEQY

J: TRBJ2-3
V: TRBV27
CDR3: ASSFYSGGLDTQY